Detailed here is one TCR beta chain. Its antigen specificity is not known. Sequence at one end of the junction differs from germline and may be a read error. This sample was taken from a study of blood T cells in healthy people across ages (dated by TCRdb to 2013 to 2016). About the full investigation: In model experiments, roughly one uniquely barcoded TCR beta cDNA molecule per two T cells was captured by template switching. Using deep sequencing normalized with unique cDNA molecular identifiers, the study measured how TCR beta repertoire diversity changes with age. Four age groups were formed from the donors: young (average approximately 15 years), middle-aged (approximately 40), aged (roughly 56) and long-lived (more than 75). To avoid experimental bias, donors of different ages were randomly spread across the sequencing lanes. Two additional independent replicas of 1 million unique cDNA reads from the same blood draw were analyzed for two donors (one aged 18 to 29 and one aged 80 or older). The research as a whole found: Donor CMV infection status was unknown, potentially confounding age-related changes in expanded clonotypes. Observed TCR beta diversity correlated strongly with the percentage of naive T cells measured by flow cytometry. Bulk unsorted PBMC profiling prevented conclusive comparison of naive and antigen-experienced compartments. The long-lived group showed more naive CD4+ T cells, fewer expanded clones and increased TCR diversity than the aged group, suggesting age selection. Estimates of total diversity from one million sequenced T cells were regarded as lower bounds and underestimates. Observed TCR beta diversity per million T cells fell roughly linearly with age, and a significant reduction was already apparent by age approximately 40.

Donors were a few dozen systemically healthy Caucasian individuals from Russia aged roughly 6 to 100 years. Around 9.8 milliliters of peripheral blood were collected from each donor into EDTA-treated Vacutainer tubes. Ficoll-Paque density-gradient centrifugation was used to isolate PBMCs, with at least 6 million obtained per sample. Total RNA, at least 6 micrograms per sample, was extracted from PBMCs with Trizol reagent. For every donor, flow cytometry on a PBMC aliquot measured the percentage of naive CD45RAhigh/CD27high T cells. Library preparation was by 5' RACE. Instrument on record: Illumina HiSeq 2500. The second PCR ran for about 7 to 11 cycles and used a J-beta primer mix along with a sample-barcoded 5' primer. A template-switch 5' adaptor carrying 12 random nucleotides introduced a unique molecular identifier onto each TCR beta cDNA molecule. At least 2.5 million CDR3-containing paired-end reads were obtained from each sample. First-strand cDNA was synthesized from all RNA with the Mint cDNA synthesis kit, primed by a TRBC-specific oligonucleotide. Following uracil-DNA glycosylase treatment, all cDNA underwent a first 18-cycle PCR with the universal primers M1SS and BC2_uni_R. The original pipeline was this. For normalization, 1 million high-quality reads were randomly selected from each sample, with every read carrying a distinct molecular identifier. Reads with shared molecular identifiers were discarded instead of being binned into consensus sequences. MiTCR, set to a Q25 quality threshold and the strictest error-elimination algorithm, was used for CDR3 identification, clonotype clustering and error correction. A nonparametric unseen species model with Euler transformation was used to estimate lower-bound total TCR beta diversity. The public sequencing data were trimmed at Q25 with fastp and processed into clonotypes with MiXCR by TCRdb, which kept only in-frame beta chains. One record per CDR3 amino acid sequence lists the most common genes and DNA. The V and J calls were not made by the authors but by TCRdb's processing. The sample table records about 1.1 million distinct CDR3 sequences; roughly two fifths of these occur just once. Over 10% of the sample is taken by the ten largest.

The CDR3 has 15 amino acids, counting the end cysteine and phenylalanine. The retained sequence is limited to the CDR3, 45 bases, with the frame set at the first base. The germline V gene gives CDR1 as MNHEY and CDR2 as SVGAGI. Sequenced: blood. The chain employs TRBV6-5 and TRBJ2-1; the D segment is perhaps TRBD1 or TRBD2, each sharing 5 matched bases. The clonotype was recovered from a man aged 18 to 29 in good health. The CDR3 reads CAGSYEGTSYNEQFF. DNA sequence: TGTGCCGGCAGTTACGAGGGGACGTCCTACAATGAGCAGTTCTTC.